The 14 T cell receptor beta chains given below trace back to one sample, sequenced in a study of blood T cell repertoires in COVID-19. The method was immunoSEQ multiplex PCR; TCRdb's version includes in-frame clones alone and lacks a portion of them. The sample holds approximately 150,000 clones, approximately 88% seen once. The sample was peripheral blood. The receptors derive from a human donor in a cohort sampled during active COVID-19.

The sample holds one count of this clone. V and J are TRBV10-3 and TRBJ2-7, with 9 bases matching TRBD2. This CDR3 comprises 14 residues. J lost 0 bases, V lost 7 bases, and 4 bases had no gene match. Germline assignment: CDR1 ENHRY and CDR2 SYGVKD. CDR3 loop: CAINRAGGSYEQYF. The CDR3 bases are TGTGCCATCAACAGAGCGGGGGGCTCCTACGAGCAGTACTTC.

The V call is TRBV6-1, the J call TRBJ1-1; 7 bases align to TRBD1. Germline-derived CDR1 and CDR2 are MNHNS and SASEGT. Trimming cost V 5 bases and J 9 bases; bases outside gene matches: 9. The CDR3 sequence is 13 residues long. The CDR3 region has the DNA TGTGCCAGCAGTCACATCGGACAGGTGCAAGCTTTCTTT. Its protein is CASSHIGQVQAFF.

The gene calls are TRBV15 and TRBJ1-1; tentative D call: TRBD1 (5 bases). The ends were cut back, 0 bases at V and 4 bases at J, with 9 bases in the middle. The CDR3 runs 14 residues. From germline, CDR1 is LNHNV and CDR2 YYDKDF (reference sequence). The CDR3 reads CATSRDGGRTEAFF. The CDR3 nucleotides read TGTGCCACCAGCAGAGACGGGGGTCGCACTGAAGCTTTCTTT.

J is TRBJ1-2 and V is TRBV27, with 8 bases lining up with TRBD1. CDR3 length: 14 residues. Germline V gives CDR1 MNHEY, CDR2 SMNVEV (reference sequence). The ends lost 2 bases at V and 3 bases at J; junction bases unmatched: 2. In nucleotides, the CDR3 is TGTGCCAGCAGTTTAGACAGGGGACACTATGGCTACACCTTC. Its translation: CASSLDRGHYGYTF.

The chain links TRBV6-6 to TRBJ1-1, with 10 bases lining up with TRBD1. This CDR3 has 15 amino acids. Germline V CDR1 and CDR2: MNHNY, SVGAGI (reference sequence). J lost 3 bases, V lost 2 bases, and 3 bases had no gene match. The CDR3 spells CASSYGGQGYTEAFF. The CDR3 DNA reads as TGTGCCAGCAGTTACGGGGGACAGGGGTACACTGAAGCTTTCTTT.

The DNA for the CDR3 is TGTGCCAGCAGCGTAGCTCCTCGGCCCTCGGGAGCTTTCTTT. Amino acids: CASSVAPRPSGAFF. This chain joins TRBV9 and TRBJ1-1, with unresolved D. Trimming stripped 0 bases from V and 10 bases from J, with 16 bases between. Germline CDR1 and CDR2: SGDLS and YYNGEE. This CDR3 spans 14 amino acids.

The rearrangement uses TRBV9 and TRBJ1-4, with 12 bases that match TRBD1. Trimming at V came to 3 bases and at J to 8 bases, leaving 2 bases not matched to a gene. The CDR3 loop spans 14 amino acids. CDR1 and CDR2 from the germline V gene are SGDLS and YYNGEE. The CDR3 DNA reads TGTGCCAGCAGCGAGGGACAGGGGGCAGAAAAACTGTTTTTT. It specifies CASSEGQGAEKLFF.

The chain employs TRBV4-1 and TRBJ2-7; maybe TRBD1 (6 bases). Per the germline V gene, CDR1 is MGHRA and CDR2 is YSYEKL. The CDR3 loop spans 16 amino acids. V lost 1 base to trimming and J lost 2 bases, with 15 bases between them. The CDR3 nucleotides read TGCGCCAGCAGCCAAGTTCACGGACAGCTAACCTACGAGCAGTACTTC. It encodes CASSQVHGQLTYEQYF.

Regarding this clone: Other DNA sequences of this sample code for an identical CDR3. The V gene is TRBV6-5, the J gene TRBJ1-3; 9 positions match TRBD1. J lost 2 bases, V lost 6 bases, and 2 bases had no gene match. Germline CDR1 and CDR2: MNHEY and SVGAGI. The CDR3 spans 14 residues. DNA of the CDR3: TGTGCCAGCAGCAGGGACAGGGCTGGAAACACCATATATTTT. This codes for CASSRDRAGNTIYF.

The chain employs TRBV19 and TRBJ2-3; a weak D match, TRBD1 (5 bases). The ends were cut back, 10 bases at V and 0 bases at J, with 11 bases in the middle. Germline lookup yields CDR1 LNHDA and CDR2 SQIVND (reference sequence). The CDR3 is 13 residues long. Here the CDR3 reads CATQGWSTDTQYF. CDR3 DNA sequence: TGTGCCACCCAGGGTTGGAGCACAGATACGCAGTATTTT.

V and J are TRBV11-2 and TRBJ2-7; 7 nucleotides align to TRBD2. This CDR3 has 16 amino acids. The junction had 8 bases not matched to a gene; V was cut back by 1 base and J by 2 bases. Germline loops: CDR1 SGHAT, CDR2 FQNNGV. The CDR3 loop reads CASSLVLGGETYEQYF. The CDR3 nucleotides are TGTGCCAGCAGCTTAGTTTTGGGGGGGGAGACCTACGAGCAGTACTTC.

On this clone itself: The same CDR3 can be traced to other DNA sequences in this sample. The chain has TRBV6-5 and TRBJ1-2; tentative D call: TRBD1 (6 bases). CDR3 length: 13 amino acids. The V end was cut by 6 bases, the J end by 4 bases, with 12 bases between. From germline, CDR1 is MNHEY and CDR2 SVGAGI. CDR3 sequence reads: CASRLQGSYGYTF. CDR3 nucleotides: TGTGCCAGCAGACTACAGGGAAGCTATGGCTACACCTTC.

J is TRBJ2-7 and V is TRBV5-1; D is possibly TRBD1 (6 bases). CDR1 SGHRS and CDR2 YFSETQ come from the germline V gene. V lost 1 base and J lost 2, with 13 bases in between. The CDR3 totals 15 residues. The CDR3 nucleotides read TGCGCCAGCAGCTTGAATCGGGACAATACCTACGAGCAGTACTTC. Its protein is CASSLNRDNTYEQYF.

The genes are TRBV5-6 and TRBJ2-3, with D tentatively TRBD1 (8 bases). V was clipped by 2 bases and J by 2 bases, with 18 bases between them. Germline V gives CDR1 SGHDT, CDR2 YYEEEE. The CDR3 contains 17 residues. This chain's CDR3 is CASSLRHRGTTTDTQYF. The CDR3, as DNA: TGTGCCAGCAGCTTACGTCACAGGGGGACTACCACAGATACGCAGTATTTT.